A single sample is the source of the 20 T cell receptor beta chains below, sequenced in a study of cytomegalovirus exposure and HLA in healthy donors. PCR used 60 Vbeta primers and 13 Jbeta primers. Some clones are missing from TCRdb's copy, which holds only in-frame ones; the method was immunoSEQ multiplex PCR. The profile shows 100,000 to 150,000 clones, 70% to 85% of them singletons. Sequenced input: PBMCs. The receptors here all came from a woman between 45 and 60 years old in good health and CMV-seronegative.

This clone was seen only a few times. The chain couples TRBV18 to TRBJ2-2; TRBD2 matches at 11 bases. The germline gives CDR1 KGHSH, CDR2 LQKENI. The CDR3 loop spans 16 amino acids. V trimming: 2 bases; J trimming: 6 bases; junction bases outside the gene matches: 5. CDR3 in DNA: TGTGCCAGCTCACCATCGCTAGCGGGAGGATCCGGGGAGCTGTTTTTT. Amino acids: CASSPSLAGGSGELFF.

The chain has TRBV6-5 and TRBJ2-7, with TRBD2 identical over 12 bases. V lost 2 bases, J lost 2 bases, and 1 base stayed unmatched. In germline, CDR1 is MNHEY, CDR2 SVGAGI. The CDR3 contains 15 residues. This CDR3 reads CASSYTSGRPYEQYF. In DNA, the CDR3 is TGTGCCAGCAGTTACACTAGCGGGAGGCCCTACGAGCAGTACTTC.

The chain carries TRBV19 and TRBJ2-1; D unresolved. V lost 3 bases and J lost 3, with 6 bases in between. Germline V CDR1 and CDR2: LNHDA, SQIVND (reference sequence). CDR3 length equals 13 residues. Written as DNA, the CDR3 is TGTGCCAGTAGTATCGCCAGCTACAATGAGCAGTTCTTC. Protein product: CASSIASYNEQFF. Combining the CDR3 with reference TRBV19 and TRBJ2-1 gives the whole variable domain DGGITQSPKYLFRKEGQNVTLSCEQNLNHDAMYWYRQDPGQGLRLIYYSQIVNDFQKGDIAEGYSVSREKKESFPLTVTSAQKNPTAFYLCASSIASYNEQFFGPGTRLTVL.

The chain couples TRBV9 to TRBJ2-7; 11 bases are a match to TRBD2. The CDR3 runs to 15 residues. The junction had 12 bases not matched to a gene; V was cut back by 3 bases and J by 10 bases. Germline-derived CDR1 and CDR2 are SGDLS and YYNGEE. The CDR3 sequence: CASSATTGGLAVQYF. In nucleotides, the CDR3 is TGTGCCAGCAGCGCCACCACAGGGGGACTAGCGGTTCAGTACTTC.

V is TRBV7-9 and J is TRBJ2-1; D is unresolved. The germline V gene encodes CDR1 SEHNR and CDR2 FQNEAQ (reference sequence). Trimming took 5 bases from V and 5 from J, leaving 10 bases between them. The CDR3 is made up of 13 amino acids. Here the CDR3 DNA reads TGTGCCAGCAGCCCTTTTCGGGACAATGAGCAGTTCTTC. Its protein is CASSPFRDNEQFF.

This rearrangement joins TRBV4-3 to TRBJ1-1; 10 bases agree with TRBD1. Trimming cost V 1 base and J 5 bases; bases outside gene matches: 4. CDR1 is LGHNA and CDR2 is YSLEER in the germline V gene. The CDR3 sequence is 15 residues long. The CDR3 here is CASSQGGTGATEAFF. The CDR3 DNA sequence: TGCGCCAGCAGCCAAGGCGGGACAGGGGCTACTGAAGCTTTCTTT.

The chain combines TRBV19 with TRBJ1-5; 8 positions agree with TRBD1. This CDR3 has 14 residues. V gave up 3 bases and J gave up 2 bases; unmatched junction bases: 0. From germline, CDR1 is LNHDA and CDR2 SQIVND (reference sequence). The CDR3 DNA reads as TGTGCCAGTAGTATGGGACAGGGCAATCAGCCCCAGCATTTT. This encodes CASSMGQGNQPQHF. Complete variable domain (other parts from reference TRBV19 and TRBJ1-5): DGGITQSPKYLFRKEGQNVTLSCEQNLNHDAMYWYRQDPGQGLRLIYYSQIVNDFQKGDIAEGYSVSREKKESFPLTVTSAQKNPTAFYLCASSMGQGNQPQHFGDGTRLSIL.

This chain connects TRBV19 to TRBJ2-1; tentatively, D is TRBD1 (6 bases). V lost 3 bases and J lost 7, with 22 bases in between. The CDR3 has 17 amino acids. The germline V gene encodes CDR1 LNHDA and CDR2 SQIVND (reference sequence). DNA of the CDR3: TGTGCCAGTAGTATTCGTCCGACAGTTGGGGGCCTAAATGAGCAGTTCTTC. Its translation: CASSIRPTVGGLNEQFF.

The V call is TRBV7-3, the J call TRBJ1-2; a possible D gene is TRBD1 (6 bases). V lost 0 bases to trimming and J lost 6 bases, with 14 bases between them. The CDR3 runs to 15 residues. The germline V gene encodes CDR1 SGHTA and CDR2 FQGTGA. The CDR3 loop is CASSLTGSGADGYTF. As DNA, the CDR3 is TGTGCCAGCAGCTTAACCGGCTCAGGGGCGGATGGCTACACCTTC. Supplemented by reference TRBV7-3 and TRBJ1-2, the full variable domain reads GAGVSQTPSNKVTEKGKYVELRCDPISGHTALYWYRQSLGQGPEFLIYFQGTGAADDSGLPNDRFFAVRPEGSVSTLKIQRTERGDSAVYLCASSLTGSGADGYTFGSGTRLTVV.

The chain combines TRBV13 with TRBJ2-5, with D tentatively TRBD2 (6 bases). The length of the CDR3 is 16 residues. The germline V gene encodes CDR1 PRHDT and CDR2 FYEKMQ (reference sequence). Trimming removed 0 bases from V and 3 bases from J, with 14 bases in between. CDR3 in DNA: TGTGCCAGCAGCTTAGGTAGCGGAGATGGTAAAGAGACCCAGTACTTC. Encoded protein: CASSLGSGDGKETQYF. The whole variable domain, filled in from reference TRBV13 and TRBJ2-5, reads AAGVIQSPRHLIKEKRETATLKCYPIPRHDTVYWYQQGPGQDPQFLISFYEKMQSDKGSIPDRFSAQQFSDYHSELNMSSLELGDSALYFCASSLGSGDGKETQYFGPGTRLLVL.

This clone was detected a few times. This chain joins TRBV7-2 and TRBJ2-7; 7 bases fit TRBD1. Unmatched junction bases numbered 9, after V lost 1 base and J lost 3 bases. The CDR3 extends over 16 amino acids. The germline V gene has CDR1 SGHTA and CDR2 FQGNSA. CDR3 in DNA: TGTGCCAGCAGCTTAGTTTCAGGGGGATCAGACTACGAGCAGTACTTC. Translation: CASSLVSGGSDYEQYF.

DNA of the CDR3: TGTGCCAGCAGGACAGGGGTGGGTCAGCCCCAGCATTTT. Encoded protein: CASRTGVGQPQHF. V is TRBV6-5 and J is TRBJ1-5; TRBD1 matches 8 bases. With V trimmed by 6 bases and J by 6 bases, 4 bases remained unmatched. This CDR3 has 13 residues. CDR1 and CDR2 from the germline V gene are MNHEY and SVGAGI.

The chain carries TRBV11-2 and TRBJ1-4, with D unclear. The V gene's germline CDR1 is SGHAT and CDR2 FQNNGV. V lost 5 bases to trimming and J lost 0 bases, with 16 bases between them. There are 17 residues in the CDR3. The CDR3 spells CASSPTSRQATNEKLFF. The CDR3 DNA reads TGTGCCAGCAGCCCAACCTCCCGGCAGGCAACTAATGAAAAACTGTTTTTT.

The chain is built from TRBV5-1 and TRBJ2-1, with D tentatively TRBD1 (5 bases). CDR1 SGHRS and CDR2 YFSETQ come from the germline V gene. The CDR3 runs to 13 residues. V lost 0 bases, J lost 8 bases, and 9 bases lay in between. The CDR3 sequence is CASSLGLGDEQFF. CDR3 nucleotides: TGCGCCAGCAGCTTGGGCCTAGGGGATGAGCAGTTCTTC.

V and J are TRBV7-2 and TRBJ2-5; 8 bases fit TRBD1. The CDR3 totals 14 residues. V lost 6 bases and J lost 5; bases outside the gene matches: 8. Germline-derived CDR1 and CDR2 are SGHTA and FQGNSA. The CDR3 loop reads CASSFSTGVETQYF. In DNA, the CDR3 is TGTGCCAGCAGTTTTTCGACAGGGGTGGAGACCCAGTACTTC.

This clone showed up just once. The gene calls are TRBV6-6 and TRBJ1-2, with 9 bases lining up with TRBD1. Germline assignment: CDR1 MNHNY and CDR2 SVGAGI (reference sequence). This CDR3 spans 15 amino acids. J was trimmed by 4 bases and V by 5 bases; bases with no gene match: 8. The CDR3 bases are TGTGCCAGCAGTACAACGGGACAGGGTTTCTATGGCTACACCTTC. Protein sequence: CASSTTGQGFYGYTF.

The chain carries TRBV25-1 and TRBJ2-5; D perhaps matches TRBD1 (5 bases). The CDR3 is made up of 13 amino acids. From germline, CDR1 is MGHDK and CDR2 SYGVNS. The V and J ends lost 5 bases and 9 bases respectively, with 16 bases between them. Here the CDR3 DNA reads TGTGCCAGCAGTCCCACTGGGGCAGGAGCCCAGTACTTC. Translated, it gives CASSPTGAGAQYF.

The J gene is TRBJ1-2, the V gene TRBV5-6; unclear D gene. Between the trimmed V and J ends, which lost 5 bases and 5 bases, there was a span of 13 bases. Per germline, CDR1 SGHDT and CDR2 YYEEEE. The length of the CDR3 is 13 residues. The CDR3 reads CASRLRPLYGYTF. The CDR3 DNA reads as TGTGCCAGCAGACTGAGGCCCCTATATGGCTACACCTTC.

This sequence joins TRBV30 and TRBJ1-1; tentatively, D is TRBD1 (6 bases). Trimming removed 2 bases at V and 10 bases at J, with 14 bases between. Germline V gene sequence: CDR1 GTSNPN, CDR2 SVGIG (reference sequence). This CDR3 has 12 amino acids. CDR3: CAWSSQGRGAFF. The CDR3 DNA is TGTGCCTGGAGTAGTCAGGGGAGGGGAGCTTTCTTT.

V usage is TRBV7-6 and J usage is TRBJ2-7; 7 bases are shared with TRBD1. With 6 bases clipped from V and 3 bases from J, the junction kept 8 bases outside the gene matches. The CDR3 is made up of 14 amino acids. Looked up from germline, CDR1 is SGHVS and CDR2 is FNYEAQ. CDR3 protein: CASSNPRDSYEQYF. CDR3 coding DNA: TGTGCCAGCAGTAATCCCCGGGACAGCTACGAGCAGTACTTC.